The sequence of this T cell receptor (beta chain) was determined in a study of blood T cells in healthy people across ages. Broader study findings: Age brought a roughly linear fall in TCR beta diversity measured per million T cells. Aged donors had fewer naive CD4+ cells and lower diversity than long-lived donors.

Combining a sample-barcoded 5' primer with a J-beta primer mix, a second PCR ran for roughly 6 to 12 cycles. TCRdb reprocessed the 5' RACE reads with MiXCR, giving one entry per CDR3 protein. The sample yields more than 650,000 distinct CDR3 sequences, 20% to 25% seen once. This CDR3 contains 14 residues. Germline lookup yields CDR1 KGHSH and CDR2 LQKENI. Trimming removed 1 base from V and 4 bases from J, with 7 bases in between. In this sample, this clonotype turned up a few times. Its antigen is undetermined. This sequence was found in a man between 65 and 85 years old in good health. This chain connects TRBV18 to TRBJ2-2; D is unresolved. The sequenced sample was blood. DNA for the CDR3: TGTGCCAGCTCACCACTAGATCTCACCGGGGAGCTGTTTTTT. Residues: CASSPLDLTGELFF.